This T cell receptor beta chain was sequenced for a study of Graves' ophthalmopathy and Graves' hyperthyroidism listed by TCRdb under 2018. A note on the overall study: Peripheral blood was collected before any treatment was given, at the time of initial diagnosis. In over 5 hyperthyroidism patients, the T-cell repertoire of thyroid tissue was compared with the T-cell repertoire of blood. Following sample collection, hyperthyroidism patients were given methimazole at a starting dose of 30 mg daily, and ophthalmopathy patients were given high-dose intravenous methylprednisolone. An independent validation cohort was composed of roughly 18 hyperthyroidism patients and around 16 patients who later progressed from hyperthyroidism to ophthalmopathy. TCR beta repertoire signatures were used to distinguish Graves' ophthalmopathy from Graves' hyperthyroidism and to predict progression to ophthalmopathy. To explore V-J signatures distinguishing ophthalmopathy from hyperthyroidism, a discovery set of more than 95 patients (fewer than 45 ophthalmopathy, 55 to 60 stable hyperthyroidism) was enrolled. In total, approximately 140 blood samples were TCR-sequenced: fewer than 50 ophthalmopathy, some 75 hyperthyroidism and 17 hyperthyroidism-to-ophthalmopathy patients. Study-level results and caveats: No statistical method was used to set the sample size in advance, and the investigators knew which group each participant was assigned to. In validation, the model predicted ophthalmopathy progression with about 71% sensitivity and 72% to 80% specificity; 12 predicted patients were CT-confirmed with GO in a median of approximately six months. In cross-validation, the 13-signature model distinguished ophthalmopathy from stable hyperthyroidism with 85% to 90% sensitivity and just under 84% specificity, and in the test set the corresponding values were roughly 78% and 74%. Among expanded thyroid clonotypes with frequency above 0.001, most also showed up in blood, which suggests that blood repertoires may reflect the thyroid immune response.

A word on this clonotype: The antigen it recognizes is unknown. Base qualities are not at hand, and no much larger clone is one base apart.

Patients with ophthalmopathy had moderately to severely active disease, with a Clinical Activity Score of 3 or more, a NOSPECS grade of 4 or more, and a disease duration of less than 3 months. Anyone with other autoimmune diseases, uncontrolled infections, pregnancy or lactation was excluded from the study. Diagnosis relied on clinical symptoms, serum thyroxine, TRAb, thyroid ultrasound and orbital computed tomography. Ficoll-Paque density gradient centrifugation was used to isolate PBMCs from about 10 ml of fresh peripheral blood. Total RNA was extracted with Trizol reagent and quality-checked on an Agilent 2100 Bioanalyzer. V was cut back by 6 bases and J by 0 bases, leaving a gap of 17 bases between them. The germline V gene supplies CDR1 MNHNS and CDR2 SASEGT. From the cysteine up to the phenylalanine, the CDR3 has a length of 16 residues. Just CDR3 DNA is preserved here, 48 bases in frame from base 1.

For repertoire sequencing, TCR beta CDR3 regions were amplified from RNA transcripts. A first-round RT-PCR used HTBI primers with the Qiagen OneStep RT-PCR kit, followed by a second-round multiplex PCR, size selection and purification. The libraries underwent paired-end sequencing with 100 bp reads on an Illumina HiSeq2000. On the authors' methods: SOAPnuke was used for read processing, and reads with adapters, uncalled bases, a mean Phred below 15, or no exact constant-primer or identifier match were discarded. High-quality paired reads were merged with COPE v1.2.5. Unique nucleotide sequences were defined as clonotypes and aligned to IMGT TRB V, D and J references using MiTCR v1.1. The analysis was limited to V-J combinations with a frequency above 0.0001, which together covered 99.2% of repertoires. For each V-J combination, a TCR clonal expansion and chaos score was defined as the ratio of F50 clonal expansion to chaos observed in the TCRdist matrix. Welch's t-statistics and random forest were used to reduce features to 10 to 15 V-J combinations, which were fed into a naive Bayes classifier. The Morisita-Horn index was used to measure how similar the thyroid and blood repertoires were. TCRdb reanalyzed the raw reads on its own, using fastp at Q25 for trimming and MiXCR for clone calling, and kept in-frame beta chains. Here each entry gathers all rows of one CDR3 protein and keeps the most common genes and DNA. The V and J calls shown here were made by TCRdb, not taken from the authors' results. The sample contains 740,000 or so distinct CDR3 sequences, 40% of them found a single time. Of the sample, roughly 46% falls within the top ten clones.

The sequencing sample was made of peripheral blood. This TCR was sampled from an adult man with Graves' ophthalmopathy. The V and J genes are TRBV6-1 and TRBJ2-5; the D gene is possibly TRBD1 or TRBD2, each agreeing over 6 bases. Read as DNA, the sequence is TGTGCCAGCAGAGACTATCGGAGGGGGTACCAAGAGACCCAGTACTTC. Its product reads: CASRDYRRGYQETQYF.